This T cell receptor beta chain was profiled in a study of post-analysis software for immune sequencing data. Turning to the study itself: The study covered relapsing-remitting, secondary progressive and progressive-relapsing courses of multiple sclerosis. Study-level points and caveats: Patients used four to six TRBV segments, including TRBV5-6, TRBV5-1 and TRBV20-1, more often than controls.

cDNA libraries of TCR beta carried unique molecular identifiers. One entry per CDR3 protein, called by TCRdb with MiXCR from the PCR reads. The sample holds fewer than 850,000 distinct CDR3 sequences, around 45% seen once. This clonotype occurred a few times. Its target is unknown. The CDR3 totals 16 residues. Germline CDR1 reads SGHNT; CDR2 reads YENEEA. After removal of 1 base from V and 7 bases from J, the junction contained 6 bases not matched to a gene. The sample comprised blood. This chain connects TRBV11-3 to TRBJ2-1, with 11 bases lining up with TRBD2. The sequence came from a girl under 18 with multiple sclerosis. The CDR3 DNA is TGTGCCAGCAGCTTAGGGGCACTAGCGGGAGTAAATGAGCAGTTCTTC. Protein: CASSLGALAGVNEQFF.